Given below is one T cell receptor (beta chain) in context. CDR1 is GTSNPN and CDR2 is SVGIG in the germline V gene (reference sequence). V gave up 3 bases and J gave up 6 bases, with 11 bases separating them. The CDR3 has 13 amino acids. Repertoires were generated with immunoSEQ multiplex PCR, while TCRdb's copy carries only in-frame clones and drops some. The profile shows 13,000 to 15,000 clones, about three fifths of them singletons. The data were taken from a study of T cell clonotyping in hematopoietic cell transplantation. The gene calls are TRBV30 and TRBJ2-2; D could derive from TRBD1 or TRBD2 (5 bases each). This TCR came from a human donor who either received an allogeneic hematopoietic cell transplant for a myeloid malignancy or was a related donor (not recorded which). Some clones in this sample may be carry-over from other donors' samples. Sequences were obtained from PBMCs. The CDR3 DNA is TGTGCCTGGAGCATTGGGGGATCCGGGGAGCTGTTTTTT. It yields the protein CAWSIGGSGELFF.